The rows below give T cell receptor beta chains drawn from one sample of a study of T cells in Graves' hyperthyroidism and ophthalmopathy. TCRdb passed the multiplex PCR reads through MiXCR, listing each CDR3 protein once. The sample has 370,000 or so distinct CDR3 sequences, about a sixth seen once; the top ten hold roughly 26%. Specimen: blood. These receptors originate from a woman between 18 and 30 years old with Graves' hyperthyroidism that later progressed to Graves' ophthalmopathy. CDR3s include the opening cysteine and the closing phenylalanine or tryptophan. Fields, in order: J gene, V gene, D gene, clone size, CDR3 DNA, CDR3 protein. A D gene is named only where the DNA matches it firmly. Not every row has a clone size; where given, it reads once, few, many or a size class.

>TRBJ1-1|TRBV6-9|TRBD1|.
TGTGCCAGCAGTTCAGGGGGCGCTCAGAACACTGAAGCTTTCTTT
CASSSGGAQNTEAFF
>TRBJ2-3|TRBV19|TRBD2|.
TGTGCCAGTAGTGACTCCTTCCGAGCGGGGAGCATAGATACGCAGTATTTT
CASSDSFRAGSIDTQYF
>TRBJ2-7|TRBV20-1|.|many
TGCAGTGCTTGGGGGAGTTGGGAGACTAACGAGCAGTACTTC
CSAWGSWETNEQYF
>TRBJ2-7|TRBV3-2|.|.
TGTGCCAGCAGCCCTCCCCGCCGGGCCAGCGAGCAGTACTTC
CASSPPRRASEQYF
>TRBJ2-1|TRBV9|.|few
TGTGCCAGCAGCGTAGAAGGCAGATACAATGAGCAGTTCTTC
CASSVEGRYNEQFF
>TRBJ1-3|TRBV7-9|.|.
TGTGCCAGCAGCCGAAATGGACTGAGCTCTGGAAACACCATATATTTT
CASSRNGLSSGNTIYF
>TRBJ1-2|TRBV28|TRBD1|many
TGTGCCAGCAGTTTAGCCGGGACAGGGAGGGATGGCTACACCTTC
CASSLAGTGRDGYTF
>TRBJ2-7|TRBV2|.|many
TGTGCCAGCAGTGTTTTAGGGCTCTACTACGAGCAGTACTTC
CASSVLGLYYEQYF
>TRBJ2-6|TRBV5-4|TRBD2|few
TGTGCCAGCAGCGCGACTAGCGGGAGGTCTGGGGCCAACGTCCTGACTTTC
CASSATSGRSGANVLTF
>TRBJ2-3|TRBV3-1|.|many
TGTGCCAGCAGCCAAGATGGGAGTCCTGATACGCAGTATTTT
CASSQDGSPDTQYF
>TRBJ2-5|TRBV19|TRBD2|.
TGTGCCAGTAGTTCTAGCGGGAGGACTCAAGAGACCCAGTACTTC
CASSSSGRTQETQYF
>TRBJ1-6|TRBV7-9|.|many
TGTGCCAGCAGCTTAGCGGGGAGTGGCCGCCTCCAACATTCACCCCTCCACTTT
CASSLAGSGRLQHSPLHF
>TRBJ1-6|TRBV20-1|.|many
TGCAGTGCTAGAGATTTCGGGGCTACTGTTTCTAATTCACCCCTCCACTTT
CSARDFGATVSNSPLHF
>TRBJ2-7|TRBV28|.|many
TGTGCCAGCAGCCCTATCACCGATCAGTTATCCTACGAGCAGTACTTC
CASSPITDQLSYEQYF
>TRBJ2-1|TRBV7-9|TRBD2|many
TGTGCCAGCAGCTTAGGGACTAGCAATGAGCAGTTCTTC
CASSLGTSNEQFF
>TRBJ2-1|TRBV18|.|few
TGTGCCAGCTCCTCCCAGGCCGCCGGAGGGACCTACAATGAGCAGTTCTTC
CASSSQAAGGTYNEQFF
>TRBJ1-1|TRBV6-6|.|many
TGTGCCAGCAGTTACTCCCCCGATACACCGAACGCTGAAGCTTTCTTT
CASSYSPDTPNAEAFF
>TRBJ2-5|TRBV7-2|TRBD2|many
TGTGCCAGCAGCTTAAGACTAGCGGGAGGGGTGGAGACCCAGTACTTC
CASSLRLAGGVETQYF
>TRBJ1-4|TRBV6-1|TRBD1|many
TGTGCCAGCAGTCCTTCCCCCGGGACAGTTTCAACTAATGAAAAACTGTTTTTT
CASSPSPGTVSTNEKLFF
>TRBJ1-6|TRBV6-1|.|few
TGTGCCAGCATCGAGGAAGTAGGGTTCTCACCCCTCCACTTT
CASIEEVGFSPLHF
>TRBJ1-4|TRBV2|.|many
TGTGCCAGCAGTGGAACAAATGAAAAACTGTTTTTT
CASSGTNEKLFF
>TRBJ2-3|TRBV7-2|TRBD1|.
TGTGCCAGCAGGCCACGCCTCGGGCAGGGGGCTGGGGATACGCAGTATTTT
CASRPRLGQGAGDTQYF
>TRBJ2-7|TRBV6-2/TRBV6-3|TRBD2|many
TGTGCCAGCAGTTACGGGACTAGCGGGAGTGGCTACGAGCAGTACTTC
CASSYGTSGSGYEQYF
>TRBJ2-5|TRBV24-1|TRBD2|many
TGTGCCACCAGTGATCCGAGCGGGAGTGGAGAGACCCAGTACTTC
CATSDPSGSGETQYF
>TRBJ2-7|TRBV28|TRBD1|many
TGTGCCAGCAGTCTGGGACAGGTAGACGAGCAGTACTTC
CASSLGQVDEQYF
>TRBJ2-1|TRBV7-2|TRBD2|.
TGTGCCAGTAGTATAGCGGGAGCTGGGTACAATGAGCAGTTCTTC
CASSIAGAGYNEQFF
>TRBJ2-7|TRBV6-1|.|many
TGTGCCAGCAGGGGCGGTGGTTCTTCTACTACTCACGAGCAGTACTTC
CASRGGGSSTTHEQYF
>TRBJ2-7|TRBV27|TRBD2|many
TGTGCCAGCGGGGGGGGCTCCTACGAGCAGTACTTC
CASGGGSYEQYF
>TRBJ1-1|TRBV14|.|many
TGTGCCAGCAGCCAAGATTTAGCTGGGATGAACACTGAAGCTTTCTTT
CASSQDLAGMNTEAFF
>TRBJ2-2|TRBV5-1|.|many
TGCGCCAGCAGCTGGGGGGACCGATCGAACACCGGGGAGCTGTTTTTT
CASSWGDRSNTGELFF
>TRBJ1-4|TRBV6-1|TRBD1|many
TGTGCCAGCAGTCTTTCCGGGACAGGGGCGATCACAACTAATGAAAAACTGTTTTTT
CASSLSGTGAITTNEKLFF
>TRBJ2-1|TRBV28|.|.
TGTGTCAGCAGCCTCAAGGACCACTACAATGAGCAGTTCTTC
CVSSLKDHYNEQFF
>TRBJ2-3|TRBV20-1|.|many
TGCAGTGCTAAACAGGGAGGGGGGGATGGTACGCAGTATTTT
CSAKQGGGDGTQYF
>TRBJ2-3|TRBV29-1|.|.
TGCAGCGTTGCTCCAGGGGCCGCAGATACGCAGTATTTT
CSVAPGAADTQYF
>TRBJ2-3|TRBV28|.|many
TGTGCCAGCAGTTCCCCCCGGGACGGGGGAGGCACAGATACGCAGTATTTT
CASSSPRDGGGTDTQYF
>TRBJ2-5|TRBV29-1|TRBD2|.
TGCAGCTTCAAACGGGGGGGCACTGAGACCCAGTACTTC
CSFKRGGTETQYF
>TRBJ2-2|TRBV28|.|few
TGTGCCAGCAGTTTTTTTAGGTGGGGTGAATACACCGGGGAGCTGTTTTTT
CASSFFRWGEYTGELFF
>TRBJ1-5|TRBV6-2/TRBV6-3|TRBD1|.
TGTGCCAGCAGTTACTCGGGGACAGATCAGCCCCAGCATTTT
CASSYSGTDQPQHF
>TRBJ1-5|TRBV6-2/TRBV6-3|TRBD1|many
TGTGCCAGCAGGGGGGACAGGGGGGAACAGCCCCAGCATTTT
CASRGDRGEQPQHF
>TRBJ2-1|TRBV20-1|.|many
TGCAGTGCTCCTAGCCCCTTAGGAGGGGACCACAATGAGCAGTTCTTC
CSAPSPLGGDHNEQFF
>TRBJ2-5|TRBV29-1|.|.
TGCAGCGTTGATAGTGGACAGATGGGGGAGACCCAGTACTTC
CSVDSGQMGETQYF
>TRBJ1-5|TRBV15|TRBD1|many
TGTGCCACCAGCAGAGGAGACAGGGGGCTTCAGCCCCAGCATTTT
CATSRGDRGLQPQHF
>TRBJ2-1|TRBV7-7|.|many
TGTGCTAGCAGCTTCTTAAACGGGGGTGAGCAGTTCTTC
CASSFLNGGEQFF
>TRBJ2-2|TRBV20-1|.|.
TGCAGTGCTAGGACTAGAACCACCGGGGAGCTGTTTTTT
CSARTRTTGELFF
>TRBJ2-7|TRBV7-9|TRBD1|many
TGTGCCAGCACCCTACGAGGGGGCGGCTACGAGCAGTACTTC
CASTLRGGGYEQYF
>TRBJ2-3|TRBV5-5|TRBD2|many
TGTGCCAGCAGCTACCTAGCGGGAGGACAAGATACGCAGTATTTT
CASSYLAGGQDTQYF
>TRBJ2-7|TRBV11-2|.|many
TGTGCCAGCAGCTTAGATTCAGGGGTCGAGCAGTACTTC
CASSLDSGVEQYF
>TRBJ2-2|TRBV12-3/TRBV12-4|.|few
TGTGCCAGCATGAGGAAGGGCTCCGGGGAGCTGTTTTTT
CASMRKGSGELFF
>TRBJ2-1|TRBV2|TRBD1|many
TGTGCCAGCGGACAGGGCGGGTACAATGAGCAGTTCTTC
CASGQGGYNEQFF
>TRBJ2-2|TRBV4-1|.|few
TGCGCCAGCAGCCCCCGCGGAGGTTTTCTCACCGGGGAGCTGTTTTTT
CASSPRGGFLTGELFF
>TRBJ1-1|TRBV30|.|many
TGTGCCTGGAGTGGGACATCCAACACTGAAGCTTTCTTT
CAWSGTSNTEAFF
>TRBJ1-3|TRBV7-2|.|many
TGTGCCAGCAGCTTAGCGAGGCCAGCCTCTGGAAACACCATATATTTT
CASSLARPASGNTIYF
>TRBJ2-3|TRBV6-2/TRBV6-3|.|.
TGTGCCAGCAGTGGGGGACGCTCGACTTCTACAGATACGCAGTATTTT
CASSGGRSTSTDTQYF
>TRBJ1-2|TRBV6-1|.|many
TGTGCCAGCAGTGTGAACAGGCTGGGCTACACCTTC
CASSVNRLGYTF
>TRBJ2-3|TRBV11-2|.|many
TGTGCCAGCAGCTTAGGCCGGCTGGATACGCAGTATTTT
CASSLGRLDTQYF
>TRBJ1-1|TRBV29-1|.|few
TGCAGCGTTGAAGTGAGTGGGACTGAAGCTTTCTTT
CSVEVSGTEAFF
>TRBJ1-6|TRBV9|TRBD1|few
TGTGCCAGCAGCTACAGGGGTCTGGATAATTCACCCCTCCACTTT
CASSYRGLDNSPLHF
>TRBJ2-3|TRBV29-1|TRBD1|.
TGCAGCGTAGAGGACAGGGGCCTCCTCACAGATACGCAGTATTTT
CSVEDRGLLTDTQYF
>TRBJ2-7|TRBV19|.|.
TGTGCCAGTAGTATAGGATCGGGCTACGAGCAGTACTTC
CASSIGSGYEQYF